This note documents a single T cell receptor beta chain sequence. Generated by immunoSEQ multiplex PCR, the TCRdb table keeps only in-frame clones and is missing some. The sample records some 140,000 clones, less than 95% being singletons. Germline values: CDR1 LGHNA, CDR2 YSLEER. V was clipped by 0 bases and J by 6 bases; unmatched bases: 3. The CDR3 is made up of 14 amino acids. These data come from a study of T cell responses to AZD1222 COVID-19 vaccine. Turning to the study itself: Recipients boosted at about 4 weeks or about 12 weeks are pooled.

The source is an adult in good health. The V gene is TRBV4-3, the J gene TRBJ2-3, with TRBD1 identical over 7 bases. Sequencing was performed on peripheral blood, taken on day 0 of AZD1222 vaccination. This CDR3 reads CASSQEAGGDTQYF. In nucleotides, the CDR3 is TGCGCCAGCAGCCAAGAGGCAGGGGGTGATACGCAGTATTTT.